These 26 T cell receptor beta chains were all obtained from the same sample, sequenced in a study of monozygotic twins with inflammatory bowel disease. After re-calling the 5' RACE reads, TCRdb lists one entry per CDR3 protein, DNA absent. This sample's clone table lists about 170,000 distinct CDR3 sequences. The source material was blood. The receptors stem from a human donor with ulcerative colitis or Crohn's disease, or a healthy co-twin of an affected twin (not recorded which).

This chain links TRBV9 with TRBJ2-1; TCRdb gives TRBD2 as the D gene, but with no DNA this cannot be confirmed. Germline V gives CDR1 SGDLS, CDR2 YYNGEE. This CDR3 has 16 residues. The CDR3 sequence: CASSVSSSGSGGEQFF.

The rearrangement joins TRBV27 to TRBJ2-1; the D call from TCRdb, TRBD1, cannot be confirmed without DNA. Germline V CDR1 and CDR2: MNHEY, SMNVEV (reference sequence). The CDR3 covers 14 residues. The CDR3 protein is CASSLQGARNDQFF.

The chain employs TRBV18 and TRBJ2-4; TCRdb selects TRBD1, and the lack of DNA leaves this call unchecked. The germline V gene encodes CDR1 KGHSH and CDR2 LQKENI. The CDR3 loop spans 19 amino acids. The CDR3 loop reads CASSPKPDTPALPKNIQYF.

The genes are TRBV7-3 and TRBJ2-2; TCRdb outputs TRBD1, but without DNA this stays unchecked. The CDR3 loop spans 16 amino acids. The germline CDR1 and CDR2 sequences are SGHTA and FQGTGA. The CDR3 reads CASSAGGTGVTGELFF.

The chain joins TRBV6-5 to TRBJ2-3. There are 17 residues in the CDR3. Germline V gives CDR1 MNHEY, CDR2 SVGAGI. CDR3 sequence: CASSYSTSGMVTDTQYF.

The V and J genes are TRBV7-9 and TRBJ2-3. CDR3 size: 13 residues. Germline V gene sequence: CDR1 SEHNR, CDR2 FQNEAQ (reference sequence). CDR3 region: CARKPLAADTQYF.

The chain links TRBV9 to TRBJ2-3; TCRdb names TRBD1, which stays unverified in the absence of DNA. CDR1 and CDR2 (germline): SGDLS, YYNGEE. This CDR3 spans 14 amino acids. This chain's CDR3 is CASSVRGLPDTQYF.

The chain carries TRBV2 and TRBJ1-1; TCRdb lists TRBD1, though no DNA is available to test this call. This CDR3 is 13 amino acids long. The germline CDR1 and CDR2 sequences are SNHLY and FYNNEI. This chain's CDR3 is CASRGRLNTEAFF.

V is TRBV20-1 and J is TRBJ2-3. Germline V gene lookup returns CDR1 DFQATT and CDR2 SNEGSKA (reference sequence). The CDR3 spans 14 residues. The CDR3 protein is CSADGTRTTDTQYF.

The V gene is TRBV18, the J gene TRBJ2-7; the D call of TRBD1 rests on TCRdb alone, since no DNA is present to check it. CDR1 and CDR2 (germline): KGHSH, LQKENI. CDR3 size: 13 residues. CDR3 amino acids: CASPGGSTHDQYF. The variable domain in full, with the rest retrieved from reference TRBV18 and TRBJ2-7, is NAGVMQNPRHLVRRRGQEARLRCSPMKGHSHVYWYRQLPEEGLKFMVYLQKENIIDESGMPKERFSAEFPKEGPSILRIQQVVRGDSAAYFCASPGGSTHDQYFGPGTRLTVT.

The chain has TRBV7-2 and TRBJ2-1; the TRBD2 assignment by TCRdb is unverifiable without DNA. This CDR3 is 15 amino acids long. Germline V gives CDR1 SGHTA, CDR2 FQGNSA. CDR3 region: CASSLGPSGANEQFF.

This chain joins TRBV2 and TRBJ2-4; the TRBD1 assignment by TCRdb is unverifiable without DNA. CDR1 SNHLY and CDR2 FYNNEI come from the germline V gene. CDR3 length equals 14 residues. CDR3 region: CASSAGGLGNIQYF.

CDR3 region: CASSLMGATMNTEAFF. The chain employs TRBV7-9 and TRBJ1-1; TCRdb's D gene call, TRBD1, goes unchecked for lack of DNA. The CDR3 has 16 residues. CDR1 and CDR2 from the germline V gene are SEHNR and FQNEAQ (reference sequence).

This sequence joins TRBV20-1 and TRBJ2-7; no DNA is available, so the TRBD1 call from TCRdb remains unchecked. Germline V lookup: CDR1 DFQATT, CDR2 SNEGSKA (reference sequence). This CDR3 spans 15 amino acids. CDR3 loop: CSARDSRAPSYEQYF.

The CDR3 region is CSVYPGQGNTGELFF. This rearrangement joins TRBV29-1 to TRBJ2-2; without DNA, the TCRdb call of TRBD1 cannot be checked. The germline CDR1 and CDR2 sequences are SQVTM and ANQGSEA. This CDR3 has 15 amino acids.

J is TRBJ1-2 and V is TRBV6-2 or TRBV6-3; no DNA is available, so the TRBD1 call from TCRdb remains unchecked. Per germline, CDR1 MNHEY and CDR2 SVGEGT. The CDR3 has 12 residues. This CDR3 reads CASADGAASDTF.

The gene calls are TRBV28 and TRBJ1-5. The CDR3 runs to 15 residues. Looked up from germline, CDR1 is MDHEN and CDR2 is SYDVKM. CDR3 amino acids: CASSLLGSSNQPQHF.

CDR3 sequence: CASSLVRTSSYNEQFF. This sequence joins TRBV5-1 and TRBJ2-1; TCRdb lists TRBD2, though no DNA is available to test this call. There are 16 residues in the CDR3. The germline V gene has CDR1 SGHRS and CDR2 YFSETQ.

CDR3 sequence: CASSRQGGYNEQFF. The chain combines TRBV19 with TRBJ2-1; TCRdb calls TRBD1, which cannot be checked without DNA. The CDR3 has 14 residues. Germline V gene data show CDR1 as LNHDA and CDR2 as SQIVND (reference sequence). Complete variable domain (other parts from reference TRBV19 and TRBJ2-1): DGGITQSPKYLFRKEGQNVTLSCEQNLNHDAMYWYRQDPGQGLRLIYYSQIVNDFQKGDIAEGYSVSREKKESFPLTVTSAQKNPTAFYLCASSRQGGYNEQFFGPGTRLTVL.

This chain connects TRBV20-1 to TRBJ2-4. Per the germline V gene, CDR1 is DFQATT and CDR2 is SNEGSKA (reference sequence). There are 14 residues in the CDR3. The CDR3: CSASRPRDKNIQYF.

V is TRBV15 and J is TRBJ2-4; absent DNA, TCRdb's TRBD1 call cannot be checked. This CDR3 is built from 17 residues. From germline, CDR1 is LNHNV and CDR2 YYDKDF (reference sequence). The CDR3 loop reads CATSRNRGTADKNMQYF. The full variable domain, with the rest looked up from reference TRBV15 and TRBJ2-4, is DAMVIQNPRYQVTQFGKPVTLSCSQTLNHNVMYWYQQKSSQAPKLLFHYYDKDFNNEADTPDNFQSRRPNTSFCFLDIRSPGLGDTAMYLCATSRNRGTADKNMQYFGAGTRLSVL.

This chain joins TRBV5-1 and TRBJ1-2. The V gene's germline CDR1 is SGHRS and CDR2 YFSETQ. CDR3 size: 14 residues. The CDR3 region is CASFEGSPPRGYTF.

This chain uses TRBV9 with TRBJ1-4; with no DNA, the TCRdb D assignment of TRBD1 cannot be verified. Germline values: CDR1 SGDLS, CDR2 YYNGEE. The CDR3 has 17 amino acids. CDR3 protein: CASSVDHRTAKGEKLFF. The variable domain in full, with the rest retrieved from reference TRBV9 and TRBJ1-4, is DSGVTQTPKHLITATGQRVTLRCSPRSGDLSVYWYQQSLDQGLQFLIQYYNGEERAKGNILERFSAQQFPDLHSELNLSSLELGDSALYFCASSVDHRTAKGEKLFFGSGTQLSVL.

This sequence joins TRBV11-2 and TRBJ1-5. Germline CDR1 reads SGHAT; CDR2 reads FQNNGV. This CDR3 contains 13 residues. The CDR3 loop is CASSSIGNQPQHF.

V and J are TRBV5-1 and TRBJ2-1. Germline values: CDR1 SGHRS, CDR2 YFSETQ. The CDR3 is made up of 17 amino acids. CDR3 protein: CASSFGAVGGSYNEQFF.

The chain employs TRBV27 and TRBJ2-7; TCRdb's assignment of TRBD1 cannot be checked, as there is no DNA. In germline, CDR1 is MNHEY, CDR2 SMNVEV (reference sequence). CDR3 size: 13 residues. CDR3 sequence: CASSFRVAYEQYF.